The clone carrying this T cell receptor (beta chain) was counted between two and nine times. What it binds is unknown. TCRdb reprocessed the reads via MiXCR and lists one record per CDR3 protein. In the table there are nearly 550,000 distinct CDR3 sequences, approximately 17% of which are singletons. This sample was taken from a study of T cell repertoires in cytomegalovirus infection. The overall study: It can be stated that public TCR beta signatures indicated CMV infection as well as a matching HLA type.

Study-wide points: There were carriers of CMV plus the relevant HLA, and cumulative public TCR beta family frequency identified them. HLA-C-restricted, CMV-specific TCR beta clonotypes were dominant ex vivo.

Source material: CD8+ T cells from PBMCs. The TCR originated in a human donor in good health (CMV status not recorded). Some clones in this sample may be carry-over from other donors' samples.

CDR3 coding DNA: TGTGCCAGCAGTGGACAGGGGACCTTGGATGAGCAGTTCTTC. This gives the protein CASSGQGTLDEQFF. The J gene is TRBJ2-1, the V gene TRBV25-1; 8 nucleotides agree with TRBD1. CDR3 length: 14 residues. The junction had 7 bases not matched to a gene; V was cut back by 4 bases and J by 8 bases. Germline loops: CDR1 MGHDK, CDR2 SYGVNS.